The clone carrying this TCR beta chain was counted a few times. This entry is derived from a study of T cells in Graves' hyperthyroidism and ophthalmopathy. The germline V gene encodes CDR1 SEHNR and CDR2 FQNEAQ (reference sequence). Trimming stripped 2 bases from V and 2 bases from J, with 12 bases between. CDR3 length: 15 amino acids. Amplified regions were TCR beta CDR3 sequences from RNA transcripts. During a first-round RT-PCR of the TCR CDR3, the HTBI primer set was used. TCRdb called the multiplex PCR reads again in MiXCR, with one record for every CDR3 protein. The sample holds about 530,000 distinct CDR3 sequences; about 15% are singletons and the top ten take around 17%.

The sequence came from a woman aged 18 to 35 with Graves' ophthalmopathy. The sequenced material came from blood. V gene TRBV7-9 combines with J gene TRBJ2-5; no reliable D call. CDR3 DNA sequence: TGTGCCAGCAGCTTAAGTTGGGGTCCTCAAGAGACCCAGTACTTC. It encodes CASSLSWGPQETQYF.